Sequencing of this TCR beta chain was carried out in a study of post-analysis software for immune sequencing data. Study at large: Secondary progressive, relapsing-remitting and progressive-relapsing multiple sclerosis were among the included disease courses. General observations from the study: Five TRBV segments, including TRBV5-6, TRBV5-1 and TRBV20-1, were more frequent in patients than controls. Pronounced co-clustering by F measure was evident among identically batched samples.

Each TCR beta cDNA library carried unique molecular identifiers. TCRdb processed the PCR reads anew with MiXCR; each CDR3 protein has one entry. This sample has roughly 670,000 distinct CDR3 sequences, with approximately 59% found just once. Worth noting for this clonotype: The antigen remains undetermined.

This CDR3 is built from 12 residues. The V gene lost 1 base and the J gene lost 7 bases, with 11 bases spanning the gap. Germline V CDR1 and CDR2: GTSNPN, SVGIG (reference sequence). V usage is TRBV30 and J usage is TRBJ2-7; D remains ambiguous. The sample consisted of blood. This clonotype was obtained from a girl aged 2 to 9 with multiple sclerosis. The DNA of the CDR3 is TGTGCCTGGAGTGCCAGGATAGAGGAGCAGTACTTC. This encodes CAWSARIEEQYF. Full variable domain (rest looked up from reference TRBV30 and TRBJ2-7): SQTIHQWPATLVQPVGSPLSLECTVEGTSNPNLYWYRQAAGRGLQLLFYSVGIGQISSEVPQNLSASRPQDRQFILSSKKLLLSDSGFYLCAWSARIEEQYFGPGTRLTVT.